The 23 T cell receptor beta chains presented below share a single source sample, sequenced in a study of B cell selection in AIRE deficiency. Profiled with immunoSEQ multiplex PCR; TCRdb holds only in-frame clones, not every one. The table has some 24,000 clones, about 96% seen once. Sorting defined conventional CD4 T cells as CD4+CD127+. Sequencing was carried out using CD4+CD127+ conventional T cells sorted from PBMCs. The receptors shown here come from a human donor in good health.

The chain is built from TRBV2 and TRBJ2-1, with 8 bases identical to TRBD1. Germline CDR1 is SNHLY and CDR2 is FYNNEI. The junction had 4 bases not matched to a gene; V was cut back by 6 bases and J by 9 bases. CDR3 size: 12 residues. In nucleotides, the CDR3 is TGTGCCAGCAGCTATACAGGGGGTGAGCAGTTCTTC. This codes for CASSYTGGEQFF.

The chain recombines TRBV29-1 with TRBJ1-2; a weak D match, TRBD1 (5 bases). Germline V gene lookup returns CDR1 SQVTM and CDR2 ANQGSEA. CDR3 size: 12 residues. The V end lost 0 bases, the J end lost 4 bases, and 6 bases lay between the germline ends. CDR3 DNA sequence: TGCAGCGTTGAAGAGGGGGGCTATGGCTACACCTTC. Amino acid sequence: CSVEEGGYGYTF.

This chain uses TRBV11-3 with TRBJ2-5; D is perhaps TRBD2 (5 bases). Per the germline V gene, CDR1 is SGHNT and CDR2 is YENEEA. Trimming took 4 bases from V and 5 from J, leaving 5 bases between them. The CDR3 loop spans 11 amino acids. The CDR3 nucleotides read TGTGCCAGCAGCTCGGGGGAGACCCAGTACTTC. This codes for CASSSGETQYF.

This rearrangement joins TRBV18 to TRBJ2-3, with D possibly TRBD2 on 6 matching bases. Germline values: CDR1 KGHSH, CDR2 LQKENI. V lost 3 bases, J lost 4 bases, and 20 bases lay in between. The CDR3 sequence is 17 residues long. For the CDR3, the DNA is TGTGCCAGCTCACCTCTACGACTCGGATGGGGGGCAGATACGCAGTATTTT. It specifies CASSPLRLGWGADTQYF.

The CDR3 protein is CASSLSSTDTQYF. In DNA, the CDR3 is TGTGCCAGCAGTTTATCTAGCACAGATACGCAGTATTTT. V gene TRBV28 combines with J gene TRBJ2-3; no definite D call. CDR3 length: 13 residues. Germline values: CDR1 MDHEN, CDR2 SYDVKM. V was trimmed by 1 base and J by 0 bases, leaving 2 bases between them.

The chain employs TRBV6-5 and TRBJ2-7, with TRBD1 matching over 7 bases. Germline-derived CDR1 and CDR2 are MNHEY and SVGAGI. V trimming: 2 bases; J trimming: 2 bases; junction bases outside the gene matches: 6. The CDR3 loop spans 15 amino acids. The CDR3 reads CASSYNNRGTYEQYF. The CDR3 region has the DNA TGTGCCAGCAGTTACAATAACAGGGGAACCTACGAGCAGTACTTC.

Here the CDR3 reads CASSQESSGGGGYTF. Written as DNA, the CDR3 is TGCGCCAGCAGCCAAGAAAGTTCTGGGGGTGGCGGCTACACCTTC. The V gene is TRBV4-1, the J gene TRBJ1-2, with a tentative D call TRBD1 (5 bases). CDR1 and CDR2 from the germline V gene are MGHRA and YSYEKL. The ends were cut back, 0 bases at V and 8 bases at J, with 16 bases in the middle. This CDR3 has 15 amino acids.

The chain uses TRBV5-5 and TRBJ2-7; D possibly corresponds to TRBD1 (6 bases). Germline V gene lookup returns CDR1 SGHKS and CDR2 YYEKEE (reference sequence). Trimming stripped 5 bases from V and 5 bases from J, with 17 bases between. The CDR3 totals 14 residues. The CDR3 nucleotides read TGTGCCAGCAGACGCGACAGGAATCTGAACGAGCAGTACTTC. Protein product: CASRRDRNLNEQYF.

The chain carries TRBV15 and TRBJ1-1; D possibly corresponds to TRBD1 (6 bases). V lost 3 bases and J 5 bases, leaving 19 bases between the germline ends. CDR3 size: 16 residues. CDR1 is LNHNV and CDR2 is YYDKDF in the germline V gene (reference sequence). The DNA for the CDR3 is TGTGCCACCAGCAGTGGGACACGGCCAAAGGGGACTGAAGCTTTCTTT. Encoded protein: CATSSGTRPKGTEAFF. Filled out from reference TRBV15 and TRBJ1-1, the complete variable domain reads DAMVIQNPRYQVTQFGKPVTLSCSQTLNHNVMYWYQQKSSQAPKLLFHYYDKDFNNEADTPDNFQSRRPNTSFCFLDIRSPGLGDTAMYLCATSSGTRPKGTEAFFGQGTRLTVV.

The V gene is TRBV11-3, the J gene TRBJ2-3; D unclear. Per the germline V gene, CDR1 is SGHNT and CDR2 is YENEEA. The CDR3 extends over 14 amino acids. Trimming shortened V by 0 bases and J by 2 bases, and 6 bases separated the two germline ends. The CDR3 loop reads CASSLDRNTDTQYF. The CDR3 nucleotides are TGTGCCAGCAGCTTAGACAGAAACACAGATACGCAGTATTTT.

The genes are TRBV7-6 and TRBJ1-2; D may be TRBD1 (6 bases). V gave up 5 bases and J gave up 4 bases, with 14 bases separating them. CDR3 length: 14 amino acids. Per the germline V gene, CDR1 is SGHVS and CDR2 is FNYEAQ. CDR3 in DNA: TGTGCCAGCAGCCCGAGAACAGGGATCTATGGCTACACCTTC. This sequence encodes CASSPRTGIYGYTF.

The chain has TRBV2 and TRBJ2-1, with 11 bases that match TRBD2. The germline V gene encodes CDR1 SNHLY and CDR2 FYNNEI. The ends lost 8 bases at V and 7 bases at J; junction bases unmatched: 4. The CDR3 length is 13 residues. DNA of the CDR3: TGTGCCAGCTTTAGCGGGGGGGGAAATGAGCAGTTCTTC. The encoded protein is CASFSGGGNEQFF.

A single count supports this clone. In DNA, the CDR3 is TGTGCCAGCAGCTTAGCGGGGGAGTCTGGGACCCAGTACTTC. Protein product: CASSLAGESGTQYF. This chain uses TRBV7-8 with TRBJ2-5; D assignment may be TRBD1 or TRBD2 (5 bases each). The V and J ends lost 0 bases and 7 bases respectively, with 12 bases between them. The CDR3 has 14 residues. The germline V gene encodes CDR1 SGHVS and CDR2 FQNEAQ.

The CDR3 DNA reads TGTGCCAGCTCTCCCGGGACAGGGAATAGGGAGACCCAGTACTTC. The encoded protein is CASSPGTGNRETQYF. The rearrangement uses TRBV18 and TRBJ2-5, with 9 bases lining up with TRBD1. There are 15 residues in the CDR3. V was pared by 6 bases and J by 5 bases, with 10 bases of the junction left unmatched. Germline CDR1 is KGHSH and CDR2 is LQKENI.

V usage is TRBV5-1 and J usage is TRBJ2-5; TRBD2 matches 11 bases. The CDR3 has 17 amino acids. After removal of 4 bases from V and 2 bases from J, the junction contained 10 bases not matched to a gene. Germline CDR1 is SGHRS and CDR2 is YFSETQ. For the CDR3, the DNA is TGCGCCAGCAGCCAACGCGGCGCTAGCGGGGGGCAAGAGACCCAGTACTTC. It codes for CASSQRGASGGQETQYF.

This clone was seen more than once but under ten times. The J gene is TRBJ2-1, the V gene TRBV7-2; D is perhaps TRBD2 (6 bases). V was pared by 5 bases and J by 12 bases, with 32 bases between. The germline V gene encodes CDR1 SGHTA and CDR2 FQGNSA. The CDR3 is 18 residues long. The DNA of the CDR3 is TGTGCCAGCAGCGTACCTGTAGGACTACCCACTCGGAACGCTAGGCAGTTCTTC. Its protein is CASSVPVGLPTRNARQFF.

The J gene is TRBJ1-6, the V gene TRBV7-8; D is possibly TRBD1 (6 bases). Germline assignment: CDR1 SGHVS and CDR2 FQNEAQ. The CDR3 has 15 residues. Trimming left V 0 bases short and J 9 bases short, with 12 bases between. DNA of the CDR3: TGTGCCAGCAGCTTAGCTTTGGCCAGGGGTTCACCCCTCCACTTT. Translation gives CASSLALARGSPLHF.

The V and J genes are TRBV18 and TRBJ2-3; the D gene is possibly TRBD1 (7 bases). CDR3 length equals 15 residues. Deletions cut 3 bases from V and 5 bases from J, with 15 bases between. Germline assignment: CDR1 KGHSH and CDR2 LQKENI. CDR3 nucleotide sequence: TGTGCCAGCTCACCCGGAGGGGGCAGGAAAGATACGCAGTATTTT. The encoded protein is CASSPGGGRKDTQYF.

The V and J genes are TRBV7-8 and TRBJ1-5, with TRBD1 identical over 11 bases. The CDR3 sequence is 19 residues long. V gave up 0 bases and J gave up 4 bases; unmatched junction bases: 11. Germline CDR1 is SGHVS and CDR2 is FQNEAQ. CDR3 sequence reads: CASSLAAGTGGLTNQPQHF. CDR3 DNA: TGTGCCAGCAGCTTAGCGGCCGGGACAGGGGGTTTAACAAATCAGCCCCAGCATTTT.

The chain is built from TRBV7-2 and TRBJ2-3; no clear D. The V end lost 6 bases, the J end lost 1 base, and 8 bases lay between the germline ends. CDR3 length equals 13 residues. CDR1 SGHTA and CDR2 FQGNSA come from the germline V gene. The CDR3 nucleotides are TGTGCCAGCAGTCGGACCCGCACAGATACGCAGTATTTT. This encodes CASSRTRTDTQYF.

The CDR3 sequence is CASFDGGNSPLHF. CDR3 DNA: TGTGCCAGCTTTGACGGGGGAAATTCACCCCTCCACTTT. This rearrangement joins TRBV21-1 to TRBJ1-6. TRBV21-1 corresponds to a pseudogene. The CDR3 is 13 amino acids.

The J gene is TRBJ2-7, the V gene TRBV18; 8 nucleotides match TRBD1. Per the germline V gene, CDR1 is KGHSH and CDR2 is LQKENI. V was pared by 3 bases and J by 2 bases, with 6 bases of the junction left unmatched. This CDR3 is built from 15 residues. CDR3 sequence reads: CASSPGQGATYEQYF. The CDR3 nucleotides are TGTGCCAGCTCACCTGGGCAGGGGGCAACCTACGAGCAGTACTTC.

CDR3: CSVEASAGYF. CDR3 DNA: TGCAGTGTAGAGGCCTCCGCGGGGTATTTT. The V call is TRBV20-1, the J call TRBJ2-3, with a tentative D call TRBD2 (5 bases). The V end lost 7 bases, the J end lost 14 bases, and 16 bases lay between the germline ends. The germline CDR1 and CDR2 sequences are DFQATT and SNEGSKA (reference sequence). The CDR3 spans 10 residues.